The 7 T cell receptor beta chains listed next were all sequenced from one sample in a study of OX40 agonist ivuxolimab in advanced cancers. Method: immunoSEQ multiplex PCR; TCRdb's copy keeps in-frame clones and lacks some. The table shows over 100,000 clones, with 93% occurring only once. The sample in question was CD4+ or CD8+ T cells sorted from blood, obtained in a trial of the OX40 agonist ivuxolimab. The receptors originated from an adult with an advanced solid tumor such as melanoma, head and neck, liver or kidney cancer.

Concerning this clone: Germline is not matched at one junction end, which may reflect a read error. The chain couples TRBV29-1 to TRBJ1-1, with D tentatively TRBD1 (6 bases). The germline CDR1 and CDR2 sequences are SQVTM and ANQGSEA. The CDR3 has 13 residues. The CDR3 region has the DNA TGCAGCGTTCAAATTGGAGGGGACACTGAAGTTTTCTTT. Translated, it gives CSVQIGGDTEVFF.

CDR3 residues: CASSPRPEAQYF. In nucleotides, the CDR3 is TGTGCCAGCAGCCCCCGTCCCGAGGCCCAGTACTTC. The chain is built from TRBV27 and TRBJ2-5, with D hard to call. The CDR3 is made up of 12 amino acids. The germline gives CDR1 MNHEY, CDR2 SMNVEV (reference sequence). V was pared by 6 bases and J by 9 bases, with 14 bases between.

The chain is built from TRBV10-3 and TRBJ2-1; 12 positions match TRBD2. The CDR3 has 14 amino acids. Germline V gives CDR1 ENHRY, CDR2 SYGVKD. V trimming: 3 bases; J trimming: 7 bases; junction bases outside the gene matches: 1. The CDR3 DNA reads TGTGCCATCAGTGACCTAGCGGGGGGGAATGAGCAGTTCTTC. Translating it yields CAISDLAGGNEQFF.

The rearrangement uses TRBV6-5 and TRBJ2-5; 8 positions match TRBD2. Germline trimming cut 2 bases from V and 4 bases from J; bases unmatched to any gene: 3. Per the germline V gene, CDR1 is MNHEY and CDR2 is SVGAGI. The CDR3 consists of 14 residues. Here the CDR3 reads CASSYEAGAETQYF. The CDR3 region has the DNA TGTGCCAGCAGTTACGAAGCGGGAGCAGAGACCCAGTACTTC.

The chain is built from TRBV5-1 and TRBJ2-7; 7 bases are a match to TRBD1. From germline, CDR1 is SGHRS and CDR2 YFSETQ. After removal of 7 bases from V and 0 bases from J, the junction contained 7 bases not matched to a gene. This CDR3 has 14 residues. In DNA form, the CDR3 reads TGCGCCAGCCACGAAGGGGGCAGCTCCTACGAGCAGTACTTC. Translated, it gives CASHEGGSSYEQYF.

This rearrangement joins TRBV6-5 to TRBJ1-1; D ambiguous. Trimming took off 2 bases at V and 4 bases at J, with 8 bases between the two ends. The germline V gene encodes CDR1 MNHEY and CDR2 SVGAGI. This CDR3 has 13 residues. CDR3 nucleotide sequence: TGTGCCAGCAGTTACCGATTGACCACTGAAGCTTTCTTT. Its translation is CASSYRLTTEAFF.

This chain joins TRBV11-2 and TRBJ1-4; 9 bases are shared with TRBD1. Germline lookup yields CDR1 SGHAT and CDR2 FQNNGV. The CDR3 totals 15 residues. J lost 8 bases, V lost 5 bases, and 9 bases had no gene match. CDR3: CASSTMGQGLEKLFF. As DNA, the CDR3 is TGTGCCAGCAGCACGATGGGACAGGGATTAGAAAAACTGTTTTTT.